The following is a T cell receptor (beta chain) sequence with its context. What it recognizes is unknown. This record comes from a study of OX40 agonist ivuxolimab in advanced cancers. On the study more broadly: Patients were around 83% male with ages roughly 20 to 85, mean about 54.

Study-level findings and limits: Clones of CD4+ and CD8+ blood T cells grew by week 6 at doses of 0.1 to 3.0 mg/kg. On average, CD8+ T cells showed a greater number of expanded clones than CD4+.

Generated by immunoSEQ multiplex PCR, the TCRdb table keeps only in-frame clones and is missing some. Among approximately 37,000 clones listed, about 92% were seen once. Patients with a history of autoimmune disease or on systemic immunosuppression were excluded. This clonotype was obtained from an adult with an advanced solid tumor such as melanoma, head and neck, liver or kidney cancer. The material was CD4+ or CD8+ T cells sorted from blood, obtained in a trial of the OX40 agonist ivuxolimab.

This CDR3 is CTSSQETLAGPYEQYF. DNA of the CDR3: TGCACCAGCAGCCAAGAAACACTAGCGGGACCCTACGAGCAGTACTTC. This rearrangement joins TRBV1 to TRBJ2-7; the D call of TRBD2 is as the table states it, not checked on the DNA. TRBV1 is assigned pseudogene status. The CDR3 consists of 16 residues.